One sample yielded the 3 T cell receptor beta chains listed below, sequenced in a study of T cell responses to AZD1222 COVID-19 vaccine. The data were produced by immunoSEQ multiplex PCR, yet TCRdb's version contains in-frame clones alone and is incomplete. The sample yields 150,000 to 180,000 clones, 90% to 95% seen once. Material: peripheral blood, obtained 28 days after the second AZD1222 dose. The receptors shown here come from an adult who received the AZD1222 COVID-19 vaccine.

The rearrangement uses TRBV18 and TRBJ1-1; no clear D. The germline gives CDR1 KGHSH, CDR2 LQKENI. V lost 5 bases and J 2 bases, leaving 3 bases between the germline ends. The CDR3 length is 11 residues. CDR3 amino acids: CASSENTEAFF. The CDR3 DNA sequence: TGTGCCAGCTCAGAAAACACTGAAGCTTTCTTT.

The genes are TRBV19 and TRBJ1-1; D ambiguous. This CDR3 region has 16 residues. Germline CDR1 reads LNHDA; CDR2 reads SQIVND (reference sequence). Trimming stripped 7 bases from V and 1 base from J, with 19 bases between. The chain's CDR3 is CASNLPTKLGNTEAFF. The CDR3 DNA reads TGTGCCAGTAACCTTCCTACCAAGTTGGGGAACACTGAAGCTTTCTTT.

As DNA, the CDR3 is TGCGCCAGCAGCCTCATCCCGGGACATATACCCCGTATAGCCAAAAACATTCAGTACTTC. Translation gives CASSLIPGHIPRIAKNIQYF. The genes are TRBV4-1 and TRBJ2-4, with D possibly TRBD1 on 6 matching bases. Trimming shortened V by 4 bases and J by 0 bases, and 25 bases separated the two germline ends. The CDR3 extends over 20 amino acids. The germline V gene encodes CDR1 MGHRA and CDR2 YSYEKL.